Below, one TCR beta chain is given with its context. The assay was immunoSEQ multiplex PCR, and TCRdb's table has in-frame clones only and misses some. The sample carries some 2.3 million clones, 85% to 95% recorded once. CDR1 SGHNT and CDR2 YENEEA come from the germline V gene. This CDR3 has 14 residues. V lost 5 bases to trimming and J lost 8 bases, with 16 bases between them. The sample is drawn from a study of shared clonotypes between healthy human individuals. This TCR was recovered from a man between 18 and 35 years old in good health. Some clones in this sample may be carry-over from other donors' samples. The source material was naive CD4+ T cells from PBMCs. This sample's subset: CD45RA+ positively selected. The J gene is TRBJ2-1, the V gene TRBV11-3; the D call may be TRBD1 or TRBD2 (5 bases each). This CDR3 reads CASSTRTLRDEQFF. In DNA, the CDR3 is TGTGCCAGCAGCACTAGGACACTTAGGGATGAGCAGTTCTTC.